This T cell receptor (beta chain) was captured by sequencing in a study of a mutant IDH1 vaccine in newly diagnosed glioma. Study-wide context: Mean patient age was around 40 years; around 62% were male and approximately 38% female.

This clone showed up just a few times. Its antigen is undetermined. Described time point: baseline, week 1 (first vaccination visit). Regarding treatment: pre-vaccination baseline after standard-of-care therapy. Each astrocytoma in the donors was new, WHO grade 3 or 4, IDH1-mutant and ATRX-lost. Findings of the study overall: Whatever changes occurred in top peripheral T cell clonotypes seemed unrelated to pseudoprogression. The study observed vaccine-induced immune responses in 90% to 95% of patients.

The method was immunoSEQ multiplex PCR; TCRdb's version includes in-frame clones alone and lacks a portion of them. The sample carries over 55,000 clones, around four fifths recorded once. CDR1 and CDR2 from the germline V gene are MNHEY and SMNVEV (reference sequence). The CDR3 totals 18 residues. V shed 5 bases and J 9 bases; nucleotides not matched to a gene: 15. The J gene is TRBJ1-6, the V gene TRBV27; 11 bases match TRBD1. The clonotype originates from a woman in her late teens or twenties with glioma. Some clones in this sample may be carry-over from other donors' samples. The sample was peripheral blood mononuclear cells (PBMCs), taken from a glioma patient treated with radiotherapy, temozolomide or both. CDR3 protein: CASSTRRTGGVQSSPLHF. In DNA form, the CDR3 reads TGTGCCAGCAGTACCCGCCGGACAGGGGGCGTACAAAGTTCACCCCTCCACTTT.